These T cell receptor beta chains were read from a single sample in a study of blood T cell repertoires in COVID-19. Sequencing was performed with immunoSEQ multiplex PCR; in TCRdb, only in-frame clones are kept and a portion is missing. The data show approximately 210,000 clones, with 75% to 85% seen just once and approximately 16% held by the top ten. The sequencing input was PBMCs or T cells enriched from blood (not recorded which). The receptors were gathered from a woman aged 45-60 years with acute COVID-19. CDR3s include the opening cysteine and the closing phenylalanine or tryptophan. A D gene is named only where the DNA matches it firmly. Size is omitted from some rows. Given values are once, few, many or a class for expanded clones.

TRBV1,NA,TRBJ2-3,NA,TGCACCAGCAGCCAAGATACGGGCGGGGGCAAACTGTTACCAGATACGCAGTATTTT,CTSSQDTGGGKLLPDTQYF
TRBV7-3,TRBD2,TRBJ2-3,NA,TGTGCCAGCAGCCCGGGACTAGCGACAGATACGCAGTATTTT,CASSPGLATDTQYF
TRBV6-5,NA,TRBJ1-2,NA,TGTGCCAGCAGTTACCTCCTCGGGGTGAGGAATGGCTACACCTTC,CASSYLLGVRNGYTF
TRBV6-5,TRBD1,TRBJ1-1,NA,TGTGCCTCCACGGGTGGGACAGGGGACACTGAAGCTTTCTTT,CASTGGTGDTEAFF
TRBV7-2,NA,TRBJ1-6,many,TGTGCCAGCAGCTTAGGGTTGGGCGCGAATAATTCACCCCTCCACTTT,CASSLGLGANNSPLHF
TRBV19,NA,TRBJ2-3,NA,TGTGCCAGTAGGACAAACACAGATACGCAGTATTTT,CASRTNTDTQYF
TRBV14,TRBD1,TRBJ1-5,NA,TGTGCCAGCAGCCACCCAGGGGGGCACAGGGGGCTGGTTGGCAATCAGCCCCAGCATTTT,CASSHPGGHRGLVGNQPQHF
TRBV11-3,TRBD1,TRBJ2-3,NA,TGTGCCAGCAGCTTATCTCCAACCGGGACAGGGAGCACAGATACGCAGTATTTT,CASSLSPTGTGSTDTQYF
TRBV9,TRBD1,TRBJ2-1,NA,TGTGCCAGCAGCGCCGGACAGGGGGCTCTCCTTTACAATGAGCAGTTCTTC,CASSAGQGALLYNEQFF
TRBV5-1,TRBD2,TRBJ2-2,NA,TGCGCCAGCAGCCTAGCGGGGGTGAACACCGGGGAGCTGTTTTTT,CASSLAGVNTGELFF
TRBV5-1,NA,TRBJ1-4,few,TGCGCCAGCAGCTTGGAGGGGGTCAGTGCAACTAATGAAAAACTGTTTTTT,CASSLEGVSATNEKLFF
TRBV25-1,NA,TRBJ1-1,few,TGTGCCAGCAGTGGATACAGAGAAGCTTTCTTT,CASSGYREAFF
TRBV4-3,TRBD2,TRBJ2-1,NA,TGCGCCAGCAGCCAACCCGGGACTAGCGGGGTCAATGAGCAGTTCTTC,CASSQPGTSGVNEQFF
TRBV5-5,TRBD1,TRBJ1-5,NA,TGTGCCAGCAGCATCTCCGGTCCGGACAGGGTAGGGCAGCCCCAGCATTTT,CASSISGPDRVGQPQHF
TRBV12-3/TRBV12-4,NA,TRBJ1-1,NA,TGTGCCAGCAGTCTTACGGGGTACGAAGCTTTCTTT,CASSLTGYEAFF
TRBV7-6,NA,TRBJ2-1,NA,TGTGCCAGCAGCCCAAGCCCGGGGATTAATGAGCAGTTCTTC,CASSPSPGINEQFF
TRBV27,NA,TRBJ1-5,NA,TGTGCCAGCAGTTTATACAGGGATCAGCCCCAGCATTTT,CASSLYRDQPQHF
TRBV6-1,NA,TRBJ1-2,NA,TGTGCCAGCAGTGAAGCACCATCGGGATACGGCTACACCTTC,CASSEAPSGYGYTF
TRBV6-1,TRBD1,TRBJ1-1,NA,TGTGCCAGCAGTGAGCATCGGGACAGTGAAGCTTTCTTT,CASSEHRDSEAFF
TRBV4-2,TRBD1,TRBJ1-1,NA,TGTGCCAGCAGCCAAAGTCCGGGACAGGGCGATACTGAAGCTTTCTTT,CASSQSPGQGDTEAFF
TRBV6-5,TRBD1,TRBJ1-6,once,TGTGCCAGCAGTTACTCGGACAGGGCGCTTAGTTCACCCCTCCACTTT,CASSYSDRALSSPLHF
TRBV12-3/TRBV12-4,TRBD1,TRBJ2-2,NA,TGTGCCAGCAGTTTTCAGGGGGCCGGGGAGCTGTTTTTT,CASSFQGAGELFF
TRBV3-1/TRBV3-2,NA,TRBJ1-6,NA,TGTGCCAGCAGCCACGGGGACACGAATAATTCACCCCTCCACTTT,CASSHGDTNNSPLHF
TRBV11-2,TRBD1,TRBJ2-5,NA,TGTGCCAGCAGCGGGATGGGACAGTTCGAAGAGACCCAGTACTTC,CASSGMGQFEETQYF
TRBV4-2,NA,TRBJ2-6,NA,TGTGCCAGCAGCGACAGTGGAGGGTTGGCCAACGTCCTGACTTTC,CASSDSGGLANVLTF
TRBV4-2,TRBD1,TRBJ1-2,NA,TGTGCCAGCAGCAACCGGGACAGGATACAGGGCTACACCTTC,CASSNRDRIQGYTF
TRBV3-1/TRBV3-2,NA,TRBJ1-2,NA,TGTGCCAGCAGCCAAGTTCACATGAACTATGGCTACACCTTC,CASSQVHMNYGYTF
TRBV19,TRBD1,TRBJ1-5,NA,TGTGCCAGTAGTAGTGGAGGGGGCCATTCTCAGCCCCAGCATTTT,CASSSGGGHSQPQHF
TRBV5-8,TRBD1,TRBJ1-6,NA,TGTGCCAGCAGCTCGAGGGGGCGGAGAAATTCACCCCTCCACTTT,CASSSRGRRNSPLHF
TRBV19,TRBD1,TRBJ2-5,NA,TGTGCCAGTAGTCTCCGGACAGGGGTAGAGACCCAGTACTTC,CASSLRTGVETQYF
TRBV28,NA,TRBJ1-2,few,TGTGCCAGCAGTTTAAATCTATATGGCTACACCTTC,CASSLNLYGYTF
TRBV28,NA,TRBJ1-1,NA,TGTGCCGCGAGGAACGACTTAGGGAGAACTTTCTTT,CAARNDLGRTFF